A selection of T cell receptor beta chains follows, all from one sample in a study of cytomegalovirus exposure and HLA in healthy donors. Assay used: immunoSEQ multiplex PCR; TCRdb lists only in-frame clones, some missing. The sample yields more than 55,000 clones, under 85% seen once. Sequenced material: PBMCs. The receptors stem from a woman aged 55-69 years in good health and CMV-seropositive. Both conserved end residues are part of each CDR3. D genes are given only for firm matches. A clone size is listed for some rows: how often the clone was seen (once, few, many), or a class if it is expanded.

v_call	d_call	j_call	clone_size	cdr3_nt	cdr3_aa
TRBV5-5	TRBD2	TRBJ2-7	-	TGTGCCAGCAGCATAGCGGGAGGGCCGTTGTACGAGCAGTACTTC	CASSIAGGPLYEQYF
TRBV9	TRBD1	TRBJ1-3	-	TGTGCCAGCAGCGTAACCGGGGCAGGGGGTTATGGAAACACCATATATTTT	CASSVTGAGGYGNTIYF
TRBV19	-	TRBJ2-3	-	TGTGCCAGTAGTACCCGGACAGGCACAGATACGCAGTATTTT	CASSTRTGTDTQYF
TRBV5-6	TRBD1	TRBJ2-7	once	TGTGCCAGCAGCTCAATATGGGACAGGGCCAACTACGAGCAGTACTTC	CASSSIWDRANYEQYF
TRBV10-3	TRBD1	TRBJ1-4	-	TGTGCCATCAGTCCAGGGGGTGCGGGAATCGATGAAAAACTGTTTTTT	CAISPGGAGIDEKLFF
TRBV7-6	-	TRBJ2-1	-	TGTGCCAGCAGCGCCGGACGGGGGCAGTTCTTC	CASSAGRGQFF
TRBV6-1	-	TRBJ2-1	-	TGTGCCAGCAGTGAAGCCAGAACCGCCAACAATGAGCAGTTCTTC	CASSEARTANNEQFF
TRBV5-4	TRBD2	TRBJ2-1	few	TGTGCCAGCAGCTTGGGCGGGGGCTCCTACAATGAGCAGTTCTTC	CASSLGGGSYNEQFF
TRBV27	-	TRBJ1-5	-	TGTGCCAGCAGTCCGAATACTAGGGGCAATCAGCCCCAGCATTTT	CASSPNTRGNQPQHF
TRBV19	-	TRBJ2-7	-	TGTGCCAGTAGTAACCTGCAGGGTCTCGGCGAGCAGTACTTC	CASSNLQGLGEQYF
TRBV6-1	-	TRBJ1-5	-	TGTGCCAGCAGTGAAGCGGGTGGAGGATATCAGCCCCAGCATTTT	CASSEAGGGYQPQHF
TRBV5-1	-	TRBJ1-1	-	TGCGCCAGCAGCTTACTTCCCGGGGGCACTGAAGCTTTCTTT	CASSLLPGGTEAFF
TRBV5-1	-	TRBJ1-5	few	TGCGCCAGCAGCTTGGCGGGTCGCAATCAGCCCCAGCATTTT	CASSLAGRNQPQHF
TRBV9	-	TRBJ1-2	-	TGTGCCAGCAGCGTCGAGGGTAACTATGGCTACACCTTC	CASSVEGNYGYTF
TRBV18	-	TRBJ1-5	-	TGTGCCAGCTCCACCGGGGTGCCGGAAAATCAGCCCCAGCATTTT	CASSTGVPENQPQHF
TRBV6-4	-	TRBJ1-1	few	TGTGCCAGCAGTGAGCAGGGTGGCACTGAAGCTTTCTTT	CASSEQGGTEAFF
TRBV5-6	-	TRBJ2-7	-	TGTGCCAGCAGCCGTACAGGATCCCACGAGCAGTACTTC	CASSRTGSHEQYF
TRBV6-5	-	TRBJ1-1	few	TGTGCCAGCAGTTACACAGGCTGGAACACTGAAGCTTTCTTT	CASSYTGWNTEAFF
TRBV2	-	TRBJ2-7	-	TGTGCCAGCAGACAGAGCAACGAGCAGTACTTC	CASRQSNEQYF
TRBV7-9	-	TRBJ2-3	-	TGTGCCAGCAGCTTAGGGAGCGGCGGCACAGATACGCAGTATTTT	CASSLGSGGTDTQYF
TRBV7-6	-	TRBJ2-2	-	TGTGCCAGCAGCTTTTCGGGGTTCACCGGGGAGCTGTTTTTT	CASSFSGFTGELFF
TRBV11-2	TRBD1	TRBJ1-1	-	TGTGCCAGCAGCTTAGATCAGGGGGCGAACACTGAAGCTTTCTTT	CASSLDQGANTEAFF
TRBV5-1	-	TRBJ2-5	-	TGCGCCAGCAGCCCAGAAATGGGCAGGGGCCAAGAGACCCAGTACTTC	CASSPEMGRGQETQYF
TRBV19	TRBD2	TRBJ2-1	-	TGTGCCAGTAGTATAGCCCATAGCGGACAAATGGGACTACGAAATGAGCAGTTCTTC	CASSIAHSGQMGLRNEQFF
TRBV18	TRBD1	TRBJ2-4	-	TGTGCCAGCTCACACACAGGGGTGGGGAACATTCAGTACTTC	CASSHTGVGNIQYF
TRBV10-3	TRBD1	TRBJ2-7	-	TGTGCCATCAGTACAGGGGCCTACGAGCAGTACTTC	CAISTGAYEQYF